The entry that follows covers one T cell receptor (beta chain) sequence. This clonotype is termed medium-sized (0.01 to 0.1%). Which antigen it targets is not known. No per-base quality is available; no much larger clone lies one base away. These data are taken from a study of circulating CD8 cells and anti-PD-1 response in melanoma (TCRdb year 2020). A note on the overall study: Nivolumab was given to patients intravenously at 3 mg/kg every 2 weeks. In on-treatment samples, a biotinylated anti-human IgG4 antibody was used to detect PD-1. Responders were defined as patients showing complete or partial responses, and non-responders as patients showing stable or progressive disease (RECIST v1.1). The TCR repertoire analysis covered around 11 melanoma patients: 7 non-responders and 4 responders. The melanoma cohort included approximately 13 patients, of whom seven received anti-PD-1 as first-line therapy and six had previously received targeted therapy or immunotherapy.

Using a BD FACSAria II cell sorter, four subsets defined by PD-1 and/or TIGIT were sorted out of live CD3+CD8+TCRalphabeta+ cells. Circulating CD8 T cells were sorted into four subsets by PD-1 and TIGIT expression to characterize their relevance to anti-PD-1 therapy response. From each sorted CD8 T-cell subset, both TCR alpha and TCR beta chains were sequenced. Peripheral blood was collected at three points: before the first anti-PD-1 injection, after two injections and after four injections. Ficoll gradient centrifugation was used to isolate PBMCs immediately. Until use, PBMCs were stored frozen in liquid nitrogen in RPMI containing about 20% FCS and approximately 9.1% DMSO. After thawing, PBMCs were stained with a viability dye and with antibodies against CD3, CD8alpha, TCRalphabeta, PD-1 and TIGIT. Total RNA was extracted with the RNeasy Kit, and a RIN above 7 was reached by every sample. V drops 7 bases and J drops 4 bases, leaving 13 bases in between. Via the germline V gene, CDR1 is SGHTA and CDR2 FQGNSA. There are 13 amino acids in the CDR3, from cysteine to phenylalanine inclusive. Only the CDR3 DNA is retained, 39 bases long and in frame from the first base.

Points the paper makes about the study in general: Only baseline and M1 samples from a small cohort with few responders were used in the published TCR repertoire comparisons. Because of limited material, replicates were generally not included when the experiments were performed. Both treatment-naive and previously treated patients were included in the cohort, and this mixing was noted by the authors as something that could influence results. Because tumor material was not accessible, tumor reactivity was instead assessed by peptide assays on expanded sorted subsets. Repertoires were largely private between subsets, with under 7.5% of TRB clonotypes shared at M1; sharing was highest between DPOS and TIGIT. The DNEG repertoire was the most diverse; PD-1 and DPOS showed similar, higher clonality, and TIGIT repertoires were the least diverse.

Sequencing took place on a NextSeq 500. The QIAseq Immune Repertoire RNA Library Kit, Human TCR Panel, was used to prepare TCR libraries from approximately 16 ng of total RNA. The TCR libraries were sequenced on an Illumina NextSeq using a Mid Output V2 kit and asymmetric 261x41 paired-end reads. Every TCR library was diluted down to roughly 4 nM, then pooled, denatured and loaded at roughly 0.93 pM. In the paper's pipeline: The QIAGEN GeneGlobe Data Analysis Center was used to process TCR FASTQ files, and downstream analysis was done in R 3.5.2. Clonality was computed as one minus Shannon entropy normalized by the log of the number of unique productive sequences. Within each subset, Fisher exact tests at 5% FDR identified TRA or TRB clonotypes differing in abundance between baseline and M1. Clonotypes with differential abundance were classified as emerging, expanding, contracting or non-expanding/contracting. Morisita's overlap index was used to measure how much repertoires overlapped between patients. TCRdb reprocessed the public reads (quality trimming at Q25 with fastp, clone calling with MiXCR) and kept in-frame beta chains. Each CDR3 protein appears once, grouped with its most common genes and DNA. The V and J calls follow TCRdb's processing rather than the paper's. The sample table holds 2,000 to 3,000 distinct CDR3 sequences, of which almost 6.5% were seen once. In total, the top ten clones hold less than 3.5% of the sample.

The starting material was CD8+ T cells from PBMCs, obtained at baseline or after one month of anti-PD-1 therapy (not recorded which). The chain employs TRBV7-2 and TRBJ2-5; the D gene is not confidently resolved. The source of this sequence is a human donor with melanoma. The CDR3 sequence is CASNLGMAETQYF. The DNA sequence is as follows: TGTGCCAGCAACCTGGGGATGGCAGAGACCCAGTACTTC. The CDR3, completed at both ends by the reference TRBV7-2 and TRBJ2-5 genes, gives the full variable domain GAGVSQSPSNKVTEKGKDVELRCDPISGHTALYWYRQSLGQGLEFLIYFQGNSAPDKSGLPSDRFSAERTGGSVSTLTIQRTQQEDSAVYLCASNLGMAETQYFGPGTRLLVL.